The T cell receptor (beta chain) described here comes from a study of PD-1 blockade in classical Hodgkin lymphoma. The V and J ends lost 6 bases and 6 bases respectively, with 10 bases between them. Per germline, CDR1 SGHDT and CDR2 YYEEEE. The CDR3 is 12 residues long. General study points: Causes of the repertoire differences remain undefined, possibly disease activity or prior therapy. In newly diagnosed patients, baseline TCR diversity was reportedly below that of healthy donors.

The protocol was immunoSEQ multiplex PCR, while the TCRdb copy is restricted to in-frame clones and leaves out a portion. Of 70,000 or so clones listed, more than 85% are singletons. Time point reported: newly diagnosed, previously untreated cHL patient sample. Comparison used PBMCs from newly diagnosed, untreated classical Hodgkin lymphoma. A word on this clone: What it binds is not known.

The chain joins TRBV5-6 to TRBJ2-1; D may be TRBD2 (6 bases). The source is a human donor with classical Hodgkin lymphoma. What was sequenced was peripheral blood mononuclear cells (PBMCs). CDR3 in DNA: TGTGCCAGCACCTGGAGGGGCAATGAGCAGTTCTTC. Translation gives CASTWRGNEQFF.